This TCR beta chain was captured in a study of breast tumors, draining lymph nodes, adjacent tissues. This clonotype was detected many times. Each CDR3 protein is one row after TCRdb ran MiXCR on the multiplex PCR reads. The sample lists about 130,000 distinct CDR3 sequences, less than 25% occurring once. Samples came from axillary lymph nodes draining the breast cancer. Trimming stripped 2 bases from V and 4 bases from J, with 5 bases between. CDR1 is SGHAT, CDR2 FQNNGV, per germline. The CDR3 consists of 12 residues. The gene calls are TRBV11-2 and TRBJ1-2; D gene unclear. Sequencing was carried out using axillary lymph node tissue. The origin of this receptor is a female donor with breast cancer. Some clones in this sample may be carry-over from other donors' samples. The CDR3 loop is CASSLFSYGYTF. CDR3 coding DNA: TGTGCCAGCAGCTTATTCTCCTATGGCTACACCTTC.